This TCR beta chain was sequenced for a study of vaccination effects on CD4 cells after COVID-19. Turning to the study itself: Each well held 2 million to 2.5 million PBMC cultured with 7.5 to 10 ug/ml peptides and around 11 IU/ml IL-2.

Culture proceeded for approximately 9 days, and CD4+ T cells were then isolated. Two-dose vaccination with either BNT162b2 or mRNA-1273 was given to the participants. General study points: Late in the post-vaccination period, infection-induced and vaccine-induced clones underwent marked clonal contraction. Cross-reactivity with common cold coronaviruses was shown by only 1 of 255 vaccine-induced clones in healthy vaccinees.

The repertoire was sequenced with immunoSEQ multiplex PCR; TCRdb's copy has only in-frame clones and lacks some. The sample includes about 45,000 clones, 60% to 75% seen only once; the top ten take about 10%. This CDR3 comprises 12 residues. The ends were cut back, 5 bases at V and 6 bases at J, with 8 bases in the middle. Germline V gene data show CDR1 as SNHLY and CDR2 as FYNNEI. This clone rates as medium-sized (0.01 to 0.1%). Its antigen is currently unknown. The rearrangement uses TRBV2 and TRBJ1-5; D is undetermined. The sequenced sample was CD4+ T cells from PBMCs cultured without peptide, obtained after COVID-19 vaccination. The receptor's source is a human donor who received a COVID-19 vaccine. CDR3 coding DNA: TGTGCCAGCAGTCCCCCGGGTCAGCCCCAGCATTTT. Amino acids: CASSPPGQPQHF.